This T cell receptor (beta chain) was profiled in a study of blood T cell repertoires in COVID-19. The wider study: The United States, Italy and Spain were the sources of the acute and convalescent COVID-19 samples.

Libraries were prepared by immunoSEQ multiplex PCR; TCRdb keeps only in-frame clonotypes and omits some of them. Of over 150,000 clones detected, more than 75% appear once; the ten largest clones hold roughly 1%. The V gene's germline CDR1 is MDHEN and CDR2 SYDVKM. The CDR3 has 14 amino acids. Trimming left V 6 bases short and J 2 bases short, with 14 bases between. The sample was peripheral blood. V and J are TRBV28 and TRBJ2-7; TRBD1 might be the D (5 bases). The TCR comes from a man aged 40-49 years with acute or convalescent COVID-19. The CDR3 DNA reads as TGTGCCAGCAGAACAGGAGCTTCTACCTACGAGCAGTACTTC. Residues: CASRTGASTYEQYF.